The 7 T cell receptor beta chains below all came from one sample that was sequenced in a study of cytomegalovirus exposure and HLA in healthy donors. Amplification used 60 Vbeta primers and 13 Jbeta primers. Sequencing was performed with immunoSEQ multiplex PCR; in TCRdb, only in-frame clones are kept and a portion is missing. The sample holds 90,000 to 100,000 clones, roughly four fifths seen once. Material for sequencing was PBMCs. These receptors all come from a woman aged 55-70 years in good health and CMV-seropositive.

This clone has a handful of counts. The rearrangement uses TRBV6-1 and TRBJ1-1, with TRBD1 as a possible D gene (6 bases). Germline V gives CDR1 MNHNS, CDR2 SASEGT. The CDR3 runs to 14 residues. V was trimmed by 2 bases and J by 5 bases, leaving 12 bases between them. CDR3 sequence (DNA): TGTGCCAGCAGTGAACAGGGGATAGGGACTGAAGCTTTCTTT. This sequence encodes CASSEQGIGTEAFF.

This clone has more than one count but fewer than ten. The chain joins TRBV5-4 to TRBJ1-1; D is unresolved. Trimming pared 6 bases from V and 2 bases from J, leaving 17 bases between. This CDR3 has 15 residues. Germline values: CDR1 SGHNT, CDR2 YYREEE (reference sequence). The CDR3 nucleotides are TGTGCCAGCACCACCGAAGGCAGACTTAACACTGAAGCTTTCTTT. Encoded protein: CASTTEGRLNTEAFF.

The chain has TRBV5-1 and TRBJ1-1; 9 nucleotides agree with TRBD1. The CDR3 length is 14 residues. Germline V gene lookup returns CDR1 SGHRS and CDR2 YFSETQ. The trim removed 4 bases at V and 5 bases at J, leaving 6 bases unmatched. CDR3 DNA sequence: TGCGCCAGCAGCCCCGGGACAGGGAAGACTGAAGCTTTCTTT. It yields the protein CASSPGTGKTEAFF.

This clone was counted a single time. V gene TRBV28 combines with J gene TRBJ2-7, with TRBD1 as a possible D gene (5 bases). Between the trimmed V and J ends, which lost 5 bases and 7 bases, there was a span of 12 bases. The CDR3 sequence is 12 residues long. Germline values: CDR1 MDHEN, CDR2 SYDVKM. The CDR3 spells CASSIPGLEQYF. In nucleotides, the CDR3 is TGTGCCAGCAGTATCCCAGGGCTTGAGCAGTACTTC.

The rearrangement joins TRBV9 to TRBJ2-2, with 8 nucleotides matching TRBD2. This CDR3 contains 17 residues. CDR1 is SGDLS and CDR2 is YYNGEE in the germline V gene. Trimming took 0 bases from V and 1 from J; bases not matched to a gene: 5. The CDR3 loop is CASSVGPGGENTGELFF. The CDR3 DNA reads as TGTGCCAGCAGCGTAGGACCGGGAGGGGAGAACACCGGGGAGCTGTTTTTT.

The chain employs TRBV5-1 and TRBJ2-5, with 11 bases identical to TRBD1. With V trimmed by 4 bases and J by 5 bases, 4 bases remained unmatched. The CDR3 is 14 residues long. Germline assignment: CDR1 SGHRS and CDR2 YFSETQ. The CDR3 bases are TGCGCCAGCAGCCGGGGACAGGGGGTGGAGACCCAGTACTTC. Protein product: CASSRGQGVETQYF.

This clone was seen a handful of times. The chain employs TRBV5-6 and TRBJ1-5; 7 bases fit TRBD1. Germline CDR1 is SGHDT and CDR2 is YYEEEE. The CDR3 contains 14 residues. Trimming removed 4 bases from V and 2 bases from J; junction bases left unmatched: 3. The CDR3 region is CASSGQEGNQPQHF. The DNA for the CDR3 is TGTGCCAGCAGCGGACAGGAAGGCAATCAGCCCCAGCATTTT.